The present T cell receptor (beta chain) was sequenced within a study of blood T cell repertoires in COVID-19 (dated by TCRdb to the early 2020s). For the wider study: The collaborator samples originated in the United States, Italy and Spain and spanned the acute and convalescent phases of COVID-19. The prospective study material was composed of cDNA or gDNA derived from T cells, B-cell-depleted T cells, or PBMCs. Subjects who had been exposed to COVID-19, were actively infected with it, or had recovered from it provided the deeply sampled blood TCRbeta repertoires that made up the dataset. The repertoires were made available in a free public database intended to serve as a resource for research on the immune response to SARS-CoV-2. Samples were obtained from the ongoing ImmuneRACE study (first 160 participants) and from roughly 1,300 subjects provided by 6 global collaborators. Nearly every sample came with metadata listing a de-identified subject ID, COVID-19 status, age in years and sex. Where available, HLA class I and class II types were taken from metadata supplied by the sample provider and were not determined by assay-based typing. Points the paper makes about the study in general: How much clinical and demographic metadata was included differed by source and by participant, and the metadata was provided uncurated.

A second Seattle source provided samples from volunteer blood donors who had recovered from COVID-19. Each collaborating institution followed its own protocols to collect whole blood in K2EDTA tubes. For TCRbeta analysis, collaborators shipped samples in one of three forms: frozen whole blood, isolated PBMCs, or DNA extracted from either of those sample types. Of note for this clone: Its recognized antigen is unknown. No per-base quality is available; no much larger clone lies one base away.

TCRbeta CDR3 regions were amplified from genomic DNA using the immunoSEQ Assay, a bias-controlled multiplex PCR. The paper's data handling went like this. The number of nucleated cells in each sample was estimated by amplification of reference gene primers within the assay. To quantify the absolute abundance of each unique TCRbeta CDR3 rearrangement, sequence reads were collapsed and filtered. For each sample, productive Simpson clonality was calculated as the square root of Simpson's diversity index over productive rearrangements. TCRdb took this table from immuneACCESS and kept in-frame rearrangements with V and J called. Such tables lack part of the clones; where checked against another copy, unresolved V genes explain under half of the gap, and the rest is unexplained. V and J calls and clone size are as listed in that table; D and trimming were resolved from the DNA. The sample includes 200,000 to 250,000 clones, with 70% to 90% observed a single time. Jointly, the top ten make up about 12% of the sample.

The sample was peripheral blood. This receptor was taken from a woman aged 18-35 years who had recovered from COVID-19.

DNA sequence: TGTGCCAGCAGCCAAGAGGGAGCGCCTAGCACAGATACGCAGTATTTT. This yields the protein CASSQEGAPSTDTQYF. The rearranged segments are TRBV7-2 and TRBJ2-3, with a weak D call of TRBD2 (5 bases match). Deletion took 5 bases off V and 0 bases off J, with a span of 15 bases between the germline ends. The germline V gene encodes CDR1 SGHTA and CDR2 FQGNSA. CDR3 length: 16 amino acids, cysteine to phenylalanine. Kept here is only the CDR3 DNA, which spans 48 bases and is read in frame from base 1.